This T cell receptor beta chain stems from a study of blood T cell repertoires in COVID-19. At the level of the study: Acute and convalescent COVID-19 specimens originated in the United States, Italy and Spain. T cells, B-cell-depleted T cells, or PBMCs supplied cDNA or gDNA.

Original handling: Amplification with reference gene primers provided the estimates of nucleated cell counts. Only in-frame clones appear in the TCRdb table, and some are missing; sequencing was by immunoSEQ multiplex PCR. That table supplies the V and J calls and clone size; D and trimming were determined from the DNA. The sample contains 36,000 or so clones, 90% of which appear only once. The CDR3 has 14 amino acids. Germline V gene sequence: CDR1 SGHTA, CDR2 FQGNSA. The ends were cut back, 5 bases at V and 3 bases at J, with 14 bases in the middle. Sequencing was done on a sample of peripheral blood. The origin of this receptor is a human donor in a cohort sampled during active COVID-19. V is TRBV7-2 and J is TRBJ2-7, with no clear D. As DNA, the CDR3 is TGTGCCAGCAGCCCGACTTCTACCGTCTACGAGCAGTACTTC. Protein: CASSPTSTVYEQYF. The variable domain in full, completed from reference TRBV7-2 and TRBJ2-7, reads GAGVSQSPSNKVTEKGKDVELRCDPISGHTALYWYRQSLGQGLEFLIYFQGNSAPDKSGLPSDRFSAERTGGSVSTLTIQRTQQEDSAVYLCASSPTSTVYEQYFGPGTRLTVT.